The next 14 T cell receptor beta chains were all read from a single sample in a study of blood T cell repertoires in COVID-19. Method: immunoSEQ multiplex PCR; TCRdb's copy keeps in-frame clones and lacks some. The repertoire holds roughly 150,000 clones, 85% seen once, with roughly 8.3% in the top ten. The sample was peripheral blood. The receptors come from an older woman with COVID-19, enrolled during active disease.

The rearrangement uses TRBV4-1 and TRBJ1-1; D gene uncertain. Germline V gene data show CDR1 as MGHRA and CDR2 as YSYEKL. Trimming cost V 0 bases and J 0 bases, with 8 bases left between them. The CDR3 is made up of 15 amino acids. The CDR3 region is CASSQERGLNTEAFF. CDR3 nucleotides: TGCGCCAGCAGCCAAGAACGGGGTTTGAACACTGAAGCTTTCTTT.

The V and J genes are TRBV5-1 and TRBJ1-6; no definite D call. The germline V gene has CDR1 SGHRS and CDR2 YFSETQ. The CDR3 runs 14 residues. V was cut by 0 bases and J by 8 bases, with 9 bases left in between. The CDR3 loop is CASSLERGYSPLHF. The CDR3 DNA is TGCGCCAGCAGCTTGGAGCGGGGATATTCACCCCTCCACTTT.

The V gene is TRBV19, the J gene TRBJ1-1, with 8 bases aligning to TRBD1. CDR1 is LNHDA, CDR2 SQIVND, per germline (reference sequence). Trimming removed 7 bases from V and 1 base from J; junction bases left unmatched: 5. CDR3 size: 14 residues. The CDR3 sequence is CASTWTGRNTEAFF. The DNA of the CDR3 is TGTGCCAGTACCTGGACAGGGAGGAACACTGAAGCTTTCTTT. The full variable domain, its missing parts supplied by reference TRBV19 and TRBJ1-1, is DGGITQSPKYLFRKEGQNVTLSCEQNLNHDAMYWYRQDPGQGLRLIYYSQIVNDFQKGDIAEGYSVSREKKESFPLTVTSAQKNPTAFYLCASTWTGRNTEAFFGQGTRLTVV.

The chain links TRBV11-3 to TRBJ2-1; maybe TRBD1 (5 bases). Germline assignment: CDR1 SGHNT and CDR2 YENEEA. The CDR3 covers 12 residues. Trimming pared 5 bases from V and 4 bases from J, leaving 6 bases between. CDR3 sequence: CASSPGYNEQFF. CDR3 DNA: TGTGCCAGCAGCCCAGGGTACAATGAGCAGTTCTTC.

The chain couples TRBV29-1 to TRBJ1-2, with D hard to call. Germline V gives CDR1 SQVTM, CDR2 ANQGSEA. The CDR3 extends over 13 amino acids. Between the trimmed V and J ends, which lost 4 bases and 4 bases, there was a span of 13 bases. The CDR3 is CSVVQDPSYGYTF. The CDR3 DNA sequence: TGCAGCGTTGTTCAGGATCCTTCCTATGGCTACACCTTC. Full variable domain (outside the CDR3, taken from reference TRBV29-1 and TRBJ1-2): SAVISQKPSRDICQRGTSLTIQCQVDSQVTMMFWYRQQPGQSLTLIATANQGSEATYESGFVIDKFPISRPNLTFSTLTVSNMSPEDSSIYLCSVVQDPSYGYTFGSGTRLTVV.

This rearrangement joins TRBV6-5 to TRBJ1-2; D call uncertain. Germline loops: CDR1 MNHEY, CDR2 SVGAGI. CDR3 length: 15 residues. V gave up 5 bases and J gave up 4 bases, with 17 bases separating them. In DNA, the CDR3 is TGTGCCAGCAGTCAGGCGATTATGCTAAGCTATGGCTACACCTTC. Protein product: CASSQAIMLSYGYTF.

The chain employs TRBV5-1 and TRBJ2-6, with D perhaps TRBD1 (5 bases). Germline V lookup: CDR1 SGHRS, CDR2 YFSETQ. The CDR3 is made up of 16 amino acids. Trimming removed 4 bases at V and 2 bases at J, with 13 bases between. DNA of the CDR3: TGCGCCAGCAGCCGAGAACAGGCTCCTGGGGCCAACGTCCTGACTTTC. It encodes CASSREQAPGANVLTF.

The table lists this clone with a count of one. The chain uses TRBV7-3 and TRBJ2-3; 12 bases map to TRBD1. V was clipped by 5 bases and J by 4 bases; unmatched bases: 10. Germline V gene lookup returns CDR1 SGHTA and CDR2 FQGTGA. There are 17 residues in the CDR3. CDR3 in amino acids: CASSPRIGTGGADTQYF. The CDR3 DNA reads TGTGCCAGCAGCCCTAGAATCGGGACAGGGGGCGCAGATACGCAGTATTTT.

J is TRBJ2-5 and V is TRBV12-3 or TRBV12-4; TRBD1 might be the D (6 bases). The V end was cut by 6 bases, the J end by 5 bases, with 13 bases between. The CDR3 is 13 residues long. CDR3 region: CASRSGAPETQYF. DNA for the CDR3: TGTGCCAGCAGGTCAGGGGCCCCCGAGACCCAGTACTTC.

This clone was seen just once. The chain has TRBV11-2 and TRBJ2-3; 9 bases line up with TRBD2. From germline, CDR1 is SGHAT and CDR2 FQNNGV. After removal of 0 bases from V and 0 bases from J, the junction contained 13 bases not matched to a gene. The CDR3 contains 20 residues. The DNA for the CDR3 is TGTGCCAGCAGCTTAGATAGCGCTAGCGGGGACGCCTCTAGCACAGATACGCAGTATTTT. This encodes CASSLDSASGDASSTDTQYF.

The CDR3 DNA reads as TGTGCCAGTAGTCCCGTCGATGGCAGGGGTTCTGGAAACACCATATATTTT. This translates into CASSPVDGRGSGNTIYF. The chain uses TRBV19 and TRBJ1-3, with D perhaps matching TRBD1 (6 bases). V was pared by 5 bases and J by 1 base, with 18 bases between. The CDR3 runs 17 residues. Per the germline V gene, CDR1 is LNHDA and CDR2 is SQIVND (reference sequence).

The chain recombines TRBV6-1 with TRBJ1-2; 7 nucleotides align to TRBD1. The V gene end was trimmed by 6 bases and the J gene end by 3 bases; junction bases not matched to a gene: 7. This CDR3 spans 14 amino acids. The germline V gene has CDR1 MNHNS and CDR2 SASEGT. The CDR3 loop is CASRRQGGDYGYTF. CDR3 sequence (DNA): TGTGCCAGCAGGCGACAGGGAGGCGACTATGGCTACACCTTC.

This sequence joins TRBV29-1 and TRBJ1-1; D not resolved. Per the germline V gene, CDR1 is SQVTM and CDR2 is ANQGSEA. There are 13 residues in the CDR3. The ends were cut back, 7 bases at V and 3 bases at J, with 15 bases in the middle. The CDR3 DNA reads as TGCAGCGGAGGGCACGGCAGCGACACTGAAGCTTTCTTT. This sequence encodes CSGGHGSDTEAFF.

V usage is TRBV5-1 and J usage is TRBJ2-1, with 7 bases matching TRBD1. V shed 7 bases, J shed 9 bases, and the junction held 19 bases outside the gene matches. CDR3 length equals 16 residues. In germline, CDR1 is SGHRS, CDR2 YFSETQ. This chain's CDR3 is CASGPPVQGPQSEQFF. CDR3 coding DNA: TGCGCCAGCGGACCGCCCGTACAGGGGCCACAAAGTGAGCAGTTCTTC.